Listed below are T cell receptor beta chains from one sample, sequenced in a study of T cells in Graves' hyperthyroidism and ophthalmopathy. Using its own MiXCR run on the multiplex PCR reads, TCRdb lists one record per CDR3 protein. This sample has about 640,000 distinct CDR3 sequences, with 20% found just once. Sample: blood. The receptors shown here come from a man aged 30 to 45 with Graves' ophthalmopathy. Both conserved end residues are part of each CDR3. A D gene is named only where the DNA matches it firmly. The listing skips clone size in some rows; elsewhere it reads once, few, many or a size class.

TRBD2,few,TRBV4-1,TRBJ2-1,CASSQGGRAGDEQFF,TGCGCCAGCAGCCAAGGGGGGAGGGCCGGGGATGAGCAGTTCTTC
.,.,TRBV20-1,TRBJ1-5,CSARDQEGSQPQHF,TGCAGTGCTAGAGATCAGGAAGGGTCCCAGCCCCAGCATTTT
.,many,TRBV28,TRBJ1-1,CASSLGGVLWEAFF,TGTGCCAGCAGTCTAGGCGGGGTTCTCTGGGAAGCTTTCTTT
.,many,TRBV3-1,TRBJ1-5,CASSEPGQPQHF,TGTGCCAGCAGCGAACCAGGGCAGCCCCAGCATTTT
TRBD1,many,TRBV2,TRBJ1-6,CASRQGGSPLHF,TGTGCCAGCCGACAGGGCGGTTCACCCCTCCACTTT
.,.,TRBV7-2,TRBJ1-6,CASSLAGGLNSPLHF,TGTGCCAGCAGCTTAGCTGGGGGTCTGAATTCACCCCTCCACTTT
TRBD1,.,TRBV6-1,TRBJ1-2,CASSPDRVLYGYTF,TGTGCCAGCAGTCCCGACAGGGTTTTATATGGCTACACCTTC
.,.,TRBV28,TRBJ2-1,CASSRPPVGFSYNEQFF,TGTGCCAGCAGCCGCCCCCCGGTCGGGTTTTCCTACAATGAGCAGTTCTTC
.,many,TRBV7-9,TRBJ1-1,CASSWDNTEAFF,TGTGCCAGCAGCTGGGACAACACTGAAGCTTTCTTT
.,.,TRBV7-9,TRBJ1-6,CASKGSASPLHF,TGTGCCAGCAAGGGTTCGGCTTCACCCCTCCACTTT
TRBD2,many,TRBV3-1,TRBJ2-1,CASSRLAGEGNEQFF,TGTGCCAGCAGCCGGCTAGCGGGAGAGGGCAATGAGCAGTTCTTC
.,few,TRBV28,TRBJ2-1,CASIGENNEQFF,TGTGCCAGCATCGGAGAAAACAATGAGCAGTTCTTC
.,many,TRBV11-2,TRBJ1-4,CASSLDLPGGLRKLFF,TGTGCCAGCAGCTTAGATTTACCGGGTGGTTTGAGAAAACTGTTTTTT
TRBD1,few,TRBV6-6,TRBJ1-1,CASSYSRGKTEAFF,TGTGCCAGCAGTTACTCCAGGGGGAAAACTGAAGCTTTCTTT
TRBD1,many,TRBV28,TRBJ1-2,CASSRQGARGYTF,TGTGCCAGCAGTAGACAGGGGGCCCGTGGCTACACCTTC
.,.,TRBV6-6,TRBJ1-1,CASSYKGITEAFF,TGTGCCAGCAGTTACAAGGGAATCACTGAAGCTTTCTTT
.,once,TRBV29-1,TRBJ2-1,CSVEGRRAEQFF,TGCAGCGTTGAGGGTCGTCGAGCTGAGCAGTTCTTC
TRBD1,many,TRBV7-2,TRBJ2-3,CASSQRQGSTDTQYF,TGTGCCAGCAGCCAACGACAGGGAAGCACAGATACGCAGTATTTT
.,few,TRBV7-2,TRBJ2-5,CASSLGGHITETQYF,TGTGCCAGCAGCTTAGGGGGACATATAACCGAGACCCAGTACTTC
TRBD1,.,TRBV10-3,TRBJ1-2,CAISVGTDYGYTF,TGTGCCATCAGTGTTGGGACAGACTATGGCTACACCTTC
.,few,TRBV6-1,TRBJ1-1,CASRGGMGTEAFF,TGTGCCAGCCGGGGTGGGATGGGGACTGAAGCTTTCTTT
.,many,TRBV20-1,TRBJ2-7,CSARRPRERSYEQYF,TGCAGTGCCAGGAGGCCCCGGGAGCGATCCTACGAGCAGTACTTC
.,few,TRBV29-1,TRBJ1-1,CSVSRTEAFF,TGCAGCGTCTCGAGAACTGAAGCTTTCTTT
TRBD2,many,TRBV27,TRBJ2-1,CASSSPRLAVYNEQFF,TGTGCCAGCAGCTCTCCTCGACTAGCGGTTTACAATGAGCAGTTCTTC
TRBD2,many,TRBV7-2,TRBJ2-1,CASSVLAGGYNEQFF,TGTGCCAGCAGCGTACTAGCGGGAGGATACAATGAGCAGTTCTTC
.,.,TRBV7-9,TRBJ2-7,CASSLGPSMGVGSYEQYF,TGTGCCAGCAGCTTAGGACCCAGCATGGGGGTGGGCTCCTACGAGCAGTACTTC
.,many,TRBV11-2,TRBJ2-5,CASSFTGETQYF,TGTGCCAGCAGTTTCACGGGAGAGACCCAGTACTTC
.,few,TRBV12-3/TRBV12-4,TRBJ1-1,CASSLGVRGAAEAFF,TGTGCCAGCAGTTTGGGGGTGCGGGGGGCGGCTGAAGCTTTCTTT
.,few,TRBV7-2,TRBJ2-7,CASSSRGWEQYF,TGTGCCAGCAGCTCGAGGGGCTGGGAGCAGTACTTC
.,.,TRBV28,TRBJ1-3,CASRSTGQRDTIYF,TGTGCCAGCAGATCTACGGGACAAAGAGACACCATATATTTT
TRBD1,few,TRBV20-1,TRBJ2-7,CSAYQGADEQYF,TGCAGTGCTTACCAGGGGGCCGACGAGCAGTACTTC
TRBD1,.,TRBV4-3,TRBJ1-2,CASSQDHLGQSGRYGYTF,TGCGCCAGCAGCCAAGATCATCTGGGACAGTCAGGCCGCTATGGCTACACCTTC
TRBD2,.,TRBV3-1,TRBJ2-7,CASSQALAGTYEQYF,TGTGCCAGCAGCCAAGCCTTAGCGGGAACCTACGAGCAGTACTTC
.,.,TRBV27,TRBJ2-2,CASSFGLYTGELFF,TGTGCCAGCAGTTTCGGACTTTATACCGGGGAGCTGTTTTTT
.,few,TRBV5-1,TRBJ1-2,CASSPSGTPTSNYGYTF,TGCGCCAGCAGCCCCTCCGGGACACCCACCTCTAACTATGGCTACACCTTC
.,.,TRBV20-1,TRBJ1-5,CSARDWVKGLRDQPQHF,TGCAGTGCTAGAGATTGGGTAAAGGGGCTAAGGGATCAGCCCCAGCATTTT
.,few,TRBV27,TRBJ2-7,CASSPSIPWAARGEQYF,TGTGCCAGCAGTCCCAGCATCCCGTGGGCGGCTCGAGGCGAGCAGTACTTC
TRBD1,few,TRBV10-3,TRBJ2-2,CAYHQGQGDTGELFF,TGTGCCTACCACCAGGGACAGGGAGACACCGGGGAGCTGTTTTTT
TRBD2,once,TRBV27,TRBJ2-7,CASTLTSGSSYEQYF,TGTGCCAGCACCTTAACTAGCGGGAGCTCCTACGAGCAGTACTTC
TRBD2,.,TRBV4-1,TRBJ2-1,CASGLAGDNEQFF,TGCGCCAGCGGGCTAGCGGGAGACAATGAGCAGTTCTTC
TRBD2,many,TRBV7-2,TRBJ2-3,CASSLWPSGTTDTQYF,TGTGCCAGCAGCTTATGGCCTAGCGGAACCACAGATACGCAGTATTTT
TRBD2,many,TRBV28,TRBJ2-7,CASSLPTSGSGSYEQYF,TGTGCCAGCAGTTTACCGACTAGCGGGAGTGGTTCCTACGAGCAGTACTTC
.,few,TRBV11-2,TRBJ2-2,CASSLQGSPNTGELFF,TGTGCCAGCAGCCTACAGGGTTCCCCCAACACCGGGGAGCTGTTTTTT